This T cell receptor (beta chain) stems from a study of blood T cell repertoires in COVID-19. Study background: COVID-19 samples, acute and convalescent, were from the United States, Italy and Spain. The analysed material was cDNA or gDNA that came from T cells, B-cell-depleted T cells, or PBMCs.

In the original analysis: For nucleated cells, counts were estimated from reference gene primer amplification. Generated by immunoSEQ multiplex PCR, the TCRdb table keeps only in-frame clones and is missing some. From that table come the V and J calls and clone size; the DNA was used to work out D and trimming. The sample includes roughly 250,000 clones, over 80% of them seen just once. V was trimmed by 1 base and J by 4 bases, leaving 19 bases between them. The CDR3 totals 17 residues. Germline assignment: CDR1 KGHSY and CDR2 FQNENV. The source of this sequence is a woman aged 55 to 70 with active or convalescent COVID-19. V gene TRBV16 combines with J gene TRBJ1-1; a weak D match, TRBD1 (6 bases). Sequencing used peripheral blood. CDR3 in DNA: TGTGCCAGCAGCCAATGGGGGGGCAGATTCTTGTCCACTGAAGCTTTCTTT. As protein: CASSQWGGRFLSTEAFF.